The next 6 T cell receptor beta chains were all read from a single sample in a study of cytomegalovirus exposure and HLA in healthy donors. PCR was performed using 60 Vbeta and 13 Jbeta primers. The method was immunoSEQ multiplex PCR; TCRdb's version includes in-frame clones alone and lacks a portion of them. Of tens of thousands of clones in the sample, under 85% are singletons; the top ten hold roughly 3%. Sequences were obtained from PBMCs. All receptors derive from a woman aged 40 to 50 in good health and CMV-seronegative.

The genes are TRBV7-6 and TRBJ2-4, with 11 bases fitting TRBD2. Looked up from germline, CDR1 is SGHVS and CDR2 is FNYEAQ. V lost 2 bases to trimming and J lost 0 bases; unmatched junction nucleotides: 6. This CDR3 has 18 amino acids. CDR3 bases: TGTGCCAGCAGCTTACTAGCGGGAGGACGCATAGCCAAAAACATTCAGTACTTC. It specifies CASSLLAGGRIAKNIQYF.

V usage is TRBV11-2 and J usage is TRBJ1-2, with TRBD1 matching 8 bases. J lost 8 bases, V lost 5 bases, and 10 bases had no gene match. The CDR3 contains 14 residues. The germline gives CDR1 SGHAT, CDR2 FQNNGV. The CDR3 is CASSVSTGGYGYTF. The CDR3 DNA sequence: TGTGCCAGCAGCGTATCTACAGGGGGATACGGCTACACCTTC.

This clone came up a few times. The V gene is TRBV4-1, the J gene TRBJ1-2; D remains unclear. This CDR3 comprises 18 residues. Trimming removed 1 base from V and 4 bases from J, with 22 bases in between. Germline-derived CDR1 and CDR2 are MGHRA and YSYEKL. CDR3 region: CASSQALPSPGRPYGYTF. The CDR3, as DNA: TGCGCCAGCAGCCAAGCTCTCCCTTCCCCAGGCAGACCCTATGGCTACACCTTC.

The chain has TRBV18 and TRBJ2-7; TRBD2 might be the D (5 bases). This CDR3 region has 12 residues. Trimming left V 6 bases short and J 6 bases short, with 12 bases between. From germline, CDR1 is KGHSH and CDR2 LQKENI. The CDR3 bases are TGTGCCAGCTCCCCGGTCGGAGGCGAGCAGTACTTC. Translated, it gives CASSPVGGEQYF.

V is TRBV6-1 and J is TRBJ1-2, with a possible D match to TRBD1 (5 bases). The CDR3 loop spans 13 amino acids. V shed 7 bases and J shed 4 bases, with 13 bases lying between them. Per germline, CDR1 MNHNS and CDR2 SASEGT. The CDR3 DNA reads TGTGCCAGCACCCCCAGGGCCTTCTATGGCTACACCTTC. It translates to CASTPRAFYGYTF.

The chain employs TRBV7-2 and TRBJ1-5; 8 nucleotides match TRBD1. Germline CDR1 is SGHTA and CDR2 is FQGNSA. The ends lost 4 bases at V and 6 bases at J; junction bases unmatched: 5. The CDR3 is 14 residues long. In DNA form, the CDR3 reads TGTGCCAGCAGCTCCAGGGGGCGCGGTCAGCCCCAGCATTTT. It translates to CASSSRGRGQPQHF.